The 24 T cell receptor beta chains in this list originate from one sample, sequenced in a study of cytomegalovirus exposure and HLA in healthy donors. 13 Jbeta primers and 60 Vbeta primers were used for the PCR. TCRdb's table, derived via immunoSEQ multiplex PCR, lists solely in-frame clones and lacks some. The sample shows some 51,000 clones, and 25% to 30% sits with its ten largest clones. What was sequenced was PBMCs. Receptors originate from a man aged 40-49 years in good health and CMV-seropositive.

V usage is TRBV5-1 and J usage is TRBJ2-3; a weak D match, TRBD1 (5 bases). The length of the CDR3 is 14 residues. V was clipped by 4 bases and J by 2 bases, with 11 bases between them. Germline CDR1 and CDR2: SGHRS and YFSETQ. The chain's CDR3 is CASSPGSNTDTQYF. In DNA form, the CDR3 reads TGCGCCAGCAGCCCAGGGTCAAACACAGATACGCAGTATTTT.

The gene calls are TRBV9 and TRBJ2-3; 8 bases align to TRBD2. The V segment lost 0 bases and the J segment 4 bases; nucleotides outside the gene matches: 10. Per germline, CDR1 SGDLS and CDR2 YYNGEE. This CDR3 spans 17 amino acids. CDR3: CASSVALRTSPADTQYF. DNA of the CDR3: TGTGCCAGCAGCGTAGCCCTCAGGACTAGCCCCGCAGATACGCAGTATTTT.

The rearrangement links TRBV7-9 to TRBJ2-5, with 9 bases lining up with TRBD1. The last part of the DNA fits TRBJ2-7 better; the J call may be wrong. Germline V gene data show CDR1 as SEHNR and CDR2 as FQNEAQ (reference sequence). There are 15 residues in the CDR3. The CDR3 nucleotides are TGTGCCAGCAGCTCCTCGGACAGGGGCTCCTACGAGCAGTACTTC. Translation gives CASSSSDRGSYEQYF.

The J gene is TRBJ2-7, the V gene TRBV15, with D possibly TRBD2 on 6 matching bases. Between the trimmed V and J ends, which lost 1 base and 5 bases, there was a span of 15 bases. The CDR3 covers 15 residues. Germline CDR1 reads LNHNV; CDR2 reads YYDKDF (reference sequence). The CDR3 sequence: CATSRADSGNNEQYF. CDR3 nucleotides: TGTGCCACCAGCAGAGCGGATAGCGGAAACAACGAGCAGTACTTC. The full variable domain, completed using reference TRBV15 and TRBJ2-7, is DAMVIQNPRYQVTQFGKPVTLSCSQTLNHNVMYWYQQKSSQAPKLLFHYYDKDFNNEADTPDNFQSRRPNTSFCFLDIRSPGLGDTAMYLCATSRADSGNNEQYFGPGTRLTVT.

The chain has TRBV9 and TRBJ2-1; tentative D call: TRBD1 (5 bases). V was pared by 4 bases and J by 8 bases, with 13 bases between. The germline CDR1 and CDR2 sequences are SGDLS and YYNGEE. The CDR3 is made up of 13 amino acids. CDR3 sequence: CASSTSRGHEQFF. The CDR3 nucleotides read TGTGCCAGCAGCACTTCTAGGGGTCATGAGCAGTTCTTC.

The V call is TRBV14, the J call TRBJ2-1; 14 bases map to TRBD2. V was clipped by 4 bases and J by 10 bases; unmatched bases: 9. CDR3 length equals 16 residues. The germline V gene encodes CDR1 SGHDN and CDR2 FVKESK. The CDR3 nucleotides are TGTGCCAGCAGCCGCCCGACTAGCGGGAGGGTCCGGGAGCAGTTCTTC. As protein: CASSRPTSGRVREQFF.

The V and J genes are TRBV27 and TRBJ2-7; a weak D match, TRBD1 (6 bases). V was cut by 4 bases and J by 0 bases, with 13 bases left in between. Looked up from germline, CDR1 is MNHEY and CDR2 is SMNVEV (reference sequence). The CDR3 is made up of 15 amino acids. CDR3 protein: CASSSRDTLSYEQYF. In DNA, the CDR3 is TGTGCCAGCAGTTCCCGGGACACCCTCTCCTACGAGCAGTACTTC.

V is TRBV6-4 and J is TRBJ2-3; 9 bases match TRBD2. Germline CDR1 is MRHNA and CDR2 is SNTAGT. The CDR3 has 15 amino acids. The junction had 4 bases not matched to a gene; V was cut back by 2 bases and J by 4 bases. The CDR3 loop reads CASSDDAGGSDTQYF. CDR3 sequence (DNA): TGTGCCAGCAGTGACGACGCGGGAGGGTCAGATACGCAGTATTTT.

CDR3 nucleotide sequence: TGTGCCAGCAGCCGCGGGAGGTCCAACGAGCAGTACTTC. It codes for CASSRGRSNEQYF. The chain joins TRBV13 to TRBJ2-7; 8 nucleotides match TRBD2. Per germline, CDR1 PRHDT and CDR2 FYEKMQ (reference sequence). Trimming at V came to 5 bases and at J to 5 bases, leaving 5 bases not matched to a gene. The CDR3 runs to 13 residues. Full variable domain (outside the CDR3, taken from reference TRBV13 and TRBJ2-7): AAGVIQSPRHLIKEKRETATLKCYPIPRHDTVYWYQQGPGQDPQFLISFYEKMQSDKGSIPDRFSAQQFSDYHSELNMSSLELGDSALYFCASSRGRSNEQYFGPGTRLTVT.

V usage is TRBV7-2 and J usage is TRBJ2-5; TRBD2 matches 10 bases. J gave up 5 bases and V 6 bases, and 9 bases lay outside the gene matches. The CDR3 runs 15 residues. Germline V CDR1 and CDR2: SGHTA, FQGNSA. Here the CDR3 reads CASSSSGSGRETQYF. The CDR3 nucleotides read TGTGCCAGCAGTTCTAGCGGGAGCGGACGTGAGACCCAGTACTTC.

The rearrangement joins TRBV5-1 to TRBJ2-7; 10 bases line up with TRBD1. Per germline, CDR1 SGHRS and CDR2 YFSETQ. J gave up 6 bases and V 2 bases, and 5 bases lay outside the gene matches. This CDR3 comprises 14 residues. Written as DNA, the CDR3 is TGCGCCAGCAGCTTTACGGGACAGGGGCCCGAGCAGTACTTC. The encoded protein is CASSFTGQGPEQYF.

The chain links TRBV27 to TRBJ2-3; 11 positions agree with TRBD2. Germline V lookup: CDR1 MNHEY, CDR2 SMNVEV (reference sequence). J gave up 1 base and V 4 bases, and 4 bases lay outside the gene matches. The CDR3 is 16 amino acids. Here the CDR3 reads CASSSQLAGGTDTQYF. CDR3 nucleotides: TGTGCCAGCAGTTCGCAACTAGCGGGGGGCACAGATACGCAGTATTTT.

This chain connects TRBV18 to TRBJ1-2, with D possibly TRBD1 on 6 matching bases. V lost 3 bases, J lost 5 bases, and 16 bases lay in between. From germline, CDR1 is KGHSH and CDR2 LQKENI. CDR3 size: 15 residues. The CDR3 loop is CASSPLTGTTYGYTF. The CDR3 nucleotides are TGTGCCAGCTCACCCCTAACAGGGACTACTTATGGCTACACCTTC.

The chain has TRBV30 and TRBJ1-4, with D uncertain. Germline CDR1 reads GTSNPN; CDR2 reads SVGIG (reference sequence). V was shortened by 4 bases and J by 8 bases, with 14 bases between the two germline ends. This CDR3 region has 13 residues. In DNA, the CDR3 is TGTGCCTGGACCCTGAGGACGGGAGAAAAACTGTTTTTT. Amino acid sequence: CAWTLRTGEKLFF. Full variable domain (remainder filled in from reference TRBV30 and TRBJ1-4): SQTIHQWPATLVQPVGSPLSLECTVEGTSNPNLYWYRQAAGRGLQLLFYSVGIGQISSEVPQNLSASRPQDRQFILSSKKLLLSDSGFYLCAWTLRTGEKLFFGSGTQLSVL.

The rearrangement joins TRBV29-1 to TRBJ2-5; 7 bases are a match to TRBD1. The J segment lost 4 bases and the V segment lost 7 bases, leaving 3 bases of the junction unmatched. There are 11 residues in the CDR3. The germline gives CDR1 SQVTM, CDR2 ANQGSEA. CDR3 amino acids: CSGHRGETQYF. In DNA, the CDR3 is TGCAGCGGTCACAGGGGAGAGACCCAGTACTTC.

The rearrangement links TRBV12-5 to TRBJ2-1, with 10 nucleotides matching TRBD2. Unmatched junction bases numbered 8, after V lost 3 bases and J lost 0 bases. This CDR3 spans 18 amino acids. Germline lookup yields CDR1 LGHNT and CDR2 FRNRAP. In DNA form, the CDR3 reads TGTGCTAGTGGTTTTGGACTAGCGGCGACGAGCTCCTACAATGAGCAGTTCTTC. Its translation is CASGFGLAATSSYNEQFF.

V usage is TRBV9 and J usage is TRBJ2-7; TRBD2 matches at 8 bases. This CDR3 contains 15 residues. In germline, CDR1 is SGDLS, CDR2 YYNGEE. Trimming took 1 base from V and 1 from J; bases not matched to a gene: 4. The CDR3 nucleotides read TGTGCCAGCAGCGTAAGCGGGAGTATGTCCTACGAGCAGTACTTC. This sequence encodes CASSVSGSMSYEQYF.

This chain links TRBV28 with TRBJ2-7; 7 positions match TRBD1. This CDR3 is 13 amino acids long. The V gene end was trimmed by 8 bases and the J gene end by 6 bases; junction bases not matched to a gene: 10. The germline CDR1 and CDR2 sequences are MDHEN and SYDVKM. CDR3 in amino acids: CASSVVGQAEQYF. The CDR3 nucleotides read TGTGCCAGCTCAGTGGTCGGACAGGCCGAGCAGTACTTC.

The genes are TRBV7-6 and TRBJ2-2; weak D call: TRBD2 (7 bases). From germline, CDR1 is SGHVS and CDR2 FNYEAQ. V was shortened by 2 bases and J by 7 bases, with 17 bases between the two germline ends. This CDR3 has 16 amino acids. CDR3 coding DNA: TGTGCCAGCAGCTTAATTGCGGGGGCCCGAATCGGGGAGCTGTTTTTT. Translation: CASSLIAGARIGELFF.

The V call is TRBV18, the J call TRBJ1-4; 8 bases line up with TRBD1. Trimming removed 5 bases from V and 2 bases from J; junction bases left unmatched: 7. Germline V lookup: CDR1 KGHSH, CDR2 LQKENI. This CDR3 has 16 residues. The CDR3 spells CASSSGQGRTNEKLFF. The CDR3 DNA reads as TGTGCCAGCTCATCCGGACAGGGAAGGACTAATGAAAAACTGTTTTTT.

The V gene is TRBV5-6, the J gene TRBJ1-2; 10 bases are a match to TRBD1. The CDR3 contains 15 residues. Looked up from germline, CDR1 is SGHDT and CDR2 is YYEEEE. With 4 bases clipped from V and 2 bases from J, the junction kept 5 bases outside the gene matches. CDR3 nucleotide sequence: TGTGCCAGCAGCCCGACAGGGGGCGCGAACTATGGCTACACCTTC. It is translated as CASSPTGGANYGYTF.

The chain couples TRBV28 to TRBJ1-2; 7 bases map to TRBD1. The junction had 9 bases not matched to a gene; V was cut back by 4 bases and J by 7 bases. The CDR3 covers 14 residues. Germline CDR1 reads MDHEN; CDR2 reads SYDVKM. The CDR3 loop is CASSSGQLIGGYTF. The CDR3 nucleotides are TGTGCCAGCAGTTCGGGACAGTTAATTGGTGGCTACACCTTC.

This rearrangement joins TRBV29-1 to TRBJ2-1; 10 nucleotides match TRBD2. Trimming took 2 bases from V and 5 from J; bases not matched to a gene: 3. The CDR3 covers 14 residues. Germline V gene sequence: CDR1 SQVTM, CDR2 ANQGSEA. CDR3 residues: CSVEQRGGDNEQFF. CDR3 DNA: TGCAGCGTTGAACAGCGGGGGGGTGACAATGAGCAGTTCTTC.

This chain joins TRBV29-1 and TRBJ1-1; a weak D match, TRBD1 (6 bases). From germline, CDR1 is SQVTM and CDR2 ANQGSEA. V lost 4 bases and J 6 bases, leaving 15 bases between the germline ends. The CDR3 runs to 13 residues. The CDR3 spells CSVVLGGGAEAFF. CDR3 nucleotide sequence: TGCAGCGTTGTTTTAGGGGGTGGAGCTGAAGCTTTCTTT.